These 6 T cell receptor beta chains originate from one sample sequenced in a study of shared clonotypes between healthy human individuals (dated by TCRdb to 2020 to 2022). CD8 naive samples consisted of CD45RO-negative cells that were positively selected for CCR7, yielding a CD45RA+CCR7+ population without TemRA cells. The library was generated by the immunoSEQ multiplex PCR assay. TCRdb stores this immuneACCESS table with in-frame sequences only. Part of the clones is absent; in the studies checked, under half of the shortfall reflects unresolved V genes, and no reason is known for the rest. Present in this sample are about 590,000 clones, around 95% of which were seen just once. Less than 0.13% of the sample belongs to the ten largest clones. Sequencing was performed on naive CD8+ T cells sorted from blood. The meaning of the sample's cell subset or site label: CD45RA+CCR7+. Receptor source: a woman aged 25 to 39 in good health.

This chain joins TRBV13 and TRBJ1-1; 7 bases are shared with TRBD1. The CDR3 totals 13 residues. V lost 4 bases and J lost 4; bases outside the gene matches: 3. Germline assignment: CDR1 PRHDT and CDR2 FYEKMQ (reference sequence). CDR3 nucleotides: TGTGCCAGCAGCTCCCAGGGGGGCACTGAAGCTTTCTTT. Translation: CASSSQGGTEAFF. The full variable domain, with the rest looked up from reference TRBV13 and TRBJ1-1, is AAGVIQSPRHLIKEKRETATLKCYPIPRHDTVYWYQQGPGQDPQFLISFYEKMQSDKGSIPDRFSAQQFSDYHSELNMSSLELGDSALYFCASSSQGGTEAFFGQGTRLTVV.

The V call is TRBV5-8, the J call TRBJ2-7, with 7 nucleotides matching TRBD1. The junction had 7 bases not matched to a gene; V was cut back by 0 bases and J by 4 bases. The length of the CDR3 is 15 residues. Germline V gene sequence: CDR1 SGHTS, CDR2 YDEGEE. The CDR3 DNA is TGTGCCAGCAGCTTGGTTCAAGGGGGCTTTTACGAGCAGTACTTC. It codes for CASSLVQGGFYEQYF.

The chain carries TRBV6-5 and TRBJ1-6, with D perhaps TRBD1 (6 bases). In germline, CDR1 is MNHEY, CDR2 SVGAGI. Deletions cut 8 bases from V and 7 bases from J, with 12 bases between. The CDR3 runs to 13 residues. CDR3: CASGRTENSPLHF. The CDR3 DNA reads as TGTGCCAGCGGACGGACAGAGAATTCACCCCTCCACTTT.

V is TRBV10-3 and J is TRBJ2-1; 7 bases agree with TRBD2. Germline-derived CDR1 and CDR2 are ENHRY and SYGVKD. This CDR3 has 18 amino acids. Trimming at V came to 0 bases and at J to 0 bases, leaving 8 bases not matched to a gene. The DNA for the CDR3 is TGTGCCATCAGTGAGTCGAAGGTAGCGGGTAGCTCCTACAATGAGCAGTTCTTC. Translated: CAISESKVAGSSYNEQFF.

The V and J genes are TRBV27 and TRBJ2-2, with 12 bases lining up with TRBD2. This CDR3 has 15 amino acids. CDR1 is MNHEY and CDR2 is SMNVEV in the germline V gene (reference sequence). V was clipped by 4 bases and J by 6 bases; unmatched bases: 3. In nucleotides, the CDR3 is TGTGCCAGCAGTTCTAGACTAGCGGGAGCCGGGGAGCTGTTTTTT. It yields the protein CASSSRLAGAGELFF.

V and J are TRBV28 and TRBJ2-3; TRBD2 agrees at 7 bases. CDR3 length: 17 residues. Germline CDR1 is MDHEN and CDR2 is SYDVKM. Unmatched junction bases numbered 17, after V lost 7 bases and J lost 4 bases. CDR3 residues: CASNTREGRALPDTQYF. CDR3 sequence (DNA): TGTGCCAGCAACACCAGGGAGGGGAGGGCCCTCCCAGATACGCAGTATTTT.